What follows are 24 T cell receptor beta chains derived from one specimen sequenced in a study of blood T cell repertoires in COVID-19. Assay used: immunoSEQ multiplex PCR; TCRdb lists only in-frame clones, some missing. The sample holds tens of thousands of clones, about 89% seen once. Sample: peripheral blood. The receptor source for this set is a man in his 70s with active COVID-19.

The chain has TRBV5-6 and TRBJ2-1, with 8 bases identical to TRBD1. There are 13 residues in the CDR3. Per the germline V gene, CDR1 is SGHDT and CDR2 is YYEEEE. The ends lost 4 bases at V and 10 bases at J; junction bases unmatched: 7. The CDR3 DNA follows: TGTGCCAGCAGCCTCGGACAGGGTTACGAGCAGTTCTTC. It is translated as CASSLGQGYEQFF.

Points on this clone: In this CDR3 the conserved last residue, phenylalanine or tryptophan, is missing, so a read error is likely. The DNA is left out, because the CDR3 cannot be placed on it with certainty; the CDR3 is given as TCRdb lists it. This chain joins TRBV20-1 and TRBJ1-2. Germline CDR1 is DFQATT and CDR2 is SNEGSKA (reference sequence). The CDR3 length equals 11 residues, ends included. The CDR3 here is CSARGRDGTGV.

The rearrangement joins TRBV24-1 to TRBJ1-4; D is unresolved. V was cut by 2 bases and J by 0 bases, with 6 bases left in between. The CDR3 extends over 15 amino acids. Per germline, CDR1 KGHDR and CDR2 SFDVKD. For the CDR3, the DNA is TGTGCCACCAGTGATTCTAGGTCAACTAATGAAAAACTGTTTTTT. It encodes CATSDSRSTNEKLFF.

The chain links TRBV28 to TRBJ2-7; tentatively, D is TRBD1 (6 bases). Trimming pared 10 bases from V and 5 bases from J, leaving 15 bases between. This CDR3 comprises 12 residues. Germline V gives CDR1 MDHEN, CDR2 SYDVKM. The CDR3 coding sequence is TGTGCCACATCGAAACAGGGTCACGAGCAGTACTTC. Translated: CATSKQGHEQYF.

CDR3 nucleotide sequence: TGTGCCAGCAGCTTATCGGCAGGGATCGGAGCCGGGGAGCTGTTTTTT. Protein: CASSLSAGIGAGELFF. The J gene is TRBJ2-2, the V gene TRBV7-3; weak D call: TRBD1 (5 bases). Trimming took off 2 bases at V and 6 bases at J, with 16 bases between the two ends. The CDR3 is made up of 16 amino acids. CDR1 is SGHTA, CDR2 FQGTGA, per germline.

This clone appeared a single time. The chain uses TRBV6-6 and TRBJ1-3, with D possibly TRBD1 on 5 matching bases. The CDR3 spans 13 residues. The germline V gene encodes CDR1 MNHNY and CDR2 SVGAGI (reference sequence). V was cut by 7 bases and J by 4 bases, with 11 bases left in between. DNA for the CDR3: TGTGCCAGCAAGGATTCAGGGGGAAACACCATATATTTT. Translation gives CASKDSGGNTIYF.

This clone was seen once. The chain employs TRBV19 and TRBJ2-5; TRBD2 matches at 9 bases. CDR1 and CDR2 from the germline V gene are LNHDA and SQIVND (reference sequence). The V segment lost 4 bases and the J segment 3 bases; nucleotides outside the gene matches: 3. The CDR3 sequence is 14 residues long. The CDR3, as DNA: TGTGCCAGTAGTACCTTAGCGGGAGAAGAGACCCAGTACTTC. This translates into CASSTLAGEETQYF.

The V and J genes are TRBV7-6 and TRBJ2-2, with D maybe TRBD2 (6 bases). Germline-derived CDR1 and CDR2 are SGHVS and FNYEAQ. The CDR3 consists of 15 residues. Trimming removed 5 bases from V and 4 bases from J, with 14 bases in between. CDR3 in DNA: TGTGCCAGCAGCATCGGGACTTACACCACCGGGGAGCTGTTTTTT. Encoded protein: CASSIGTYTTGELFF.

V is TRBV4-3 and J is TRBJ1-2, with D possibly TRBD1 on 5 matching bases. The CDR3 has 15 residues. V was clipped by 0 bases and J by 5 bases, with 13 bases between them. Germline V lookup: CDR1 LGHNA, CDR2 YSLEER. The CDR3 DNA follows: TGCGCCAGCAGCCAAGATGTGCAGGGAAGTTATGGCTACACCTTC. Residues: CASSQDVQGSYGYTF.

V usage is TRBV7-9 and J usage is TRBJ2-7; 11 bases agree with TRBD2. Per the germline V gene, CDR1 is SEHNR and CDR2 is FQNEAQ (reference sequence). This CDR3 has 16 residues. J lost 2 bases, V lost 1 base, and 4 bases had no gene match. The CDR3 region is CASSLETSGNTYEQYF. The CDR3 DNA reads TGTGCCAGCAGCTTAGAGACTAGCGGGAACACCTACGAGCAGTACTTC.

The rearrangement joins TRBV15 to TRBJ2-1; D is perhaps TRBD2 (5 bases). Germline CDR1 is LNHNV and CDR2 is YYDKDF (reference sequence). The CDR3 length is 15 residues. V lost 4 bases to trimming and J lost 10 bases, with 20 bases between them. The CDR3 DNA reads TGTGCCACCAGCACCCTAGGGTGGGGTAGGGAGGAGCAGTTCTTC. This gives the protein CATSTLGWGREEQFF.

The chain couples TRBV9 to TRBJ2-3, with a tentative D call TRBD2 (5 bases). CDR1 SGDLS and CDR2 YYNGEE come from the germline V gene. Trimming removed 5 bases at V and 4 bases at J, with 8 bases between. The CDR3 has 12 amino acids. The CDR3 sequence: CASRGSADTQYF. The DNA of the CDR3 is TGTGCCAGCAGAGGGAGTGCAGATACGCAGTATTTT.

V and J are TRBV23-1 and TRBJ1-2; 7 nucleotides match TRBD1. TRBV23-1 is treated as an ORF (open reading frame) with a function not yet certain. CDR3 size: 16 residues. The J segment lost 5 bases and the V segment lost 0 bases, leaving 9 bases of the junction unmatched. CDR3 sequence (DNA): TGCGCCAGCAGTCAATCTGGGCTAACAGGGGTTTATGGCTACACCTTC. Its protein is CASSQSGLTGVYGYTF.

This chain connects TRBV5-1 to TRBJ2-7; 10 nucleotides match TRBD1. The CDR3 is 14 amino acids. The trim removed 4 bases at V and 9 bases at J, leaving 10 bases unmatched. Looked up from germline, CDR1 is SGHRS and CDR2 is YFSETQ. The CDR3 sequence: CASSQGTGAKGQYF. The CDR3 DNA follows: TGCGCCAGCAGCCAAGGGACAGGGGCTAAGGGGCAGTACTTC.

The CDR3 region has the DNA TGTGCCAGCTCACCAAAGACAGAAACCGGGGAGCTGTTTTTT. Residues: CASSPKTETGELFF. This chain connects TRBV18 to TRBJ2-2; maybe TRBD1 (5 bases). Germline CDR1 reads KGHSH; CDR2 reads LQKENI. The CDR3 extends over 14 amino acids. Trimming left V 2 bases short and J 5 bases short, with 9 bases between.

The chain carries TRBV14 and TRBJ1-5, with D possibly TRBD1 on 6 matching bases. This CDR3 contains 15 residues. The V end lost 3 bases, the J end lost 0 bases, and 9 bases lay between the germline ends. The V gene's germline CDR1 is SGHDN and CDR2 FVKESK. CDR3 nucleotides: TGTGCCAGCAGCCAGACAGGCTATAGCAATCAGCCCCAGCATTTT. Amino acid sequence: CASSQTGYSNQPQHF.

The chain has TRBV10-1 and TRBJ1-1, with no clear D. Trimming stripped 7 bases from V and 1 base from J, with 19 bases between. Per germline, CDR1 WNHNN and CDR2 SYGVQD (reference sequence). The CDR3 covers 16 residues. Here the CDR3 reads CASILILGVENTEAFF. The CDR3, as DNA: TGCGCCAGCATCCTCATCCTCGGGGTTGAGAACACTGAAGCTTTCTTT.

V and J are TRBV2 and TRBJ2-7; TRBD1 aligns across 10 bases. The junction had 3 bases not matched to a gene; V was cut back by 4 bases and J by 0 bases. The germline V gene encodes CDR1 SNHLY and CDR2 FYNNEI. This CDR3 contains 15 residues. The CDR3 bases are TGTGCCAGCAGTGGGGACAGGGGTGGCTCCTACGAGCAGTACTTC. Translating it yields CASSGDRGGSYEQYF.

Here the CDR3 reads CASSMDRTGVFGYGYTF. The CDR3 coding sequence is TGTGCCAGTAGTATGGACCGGACCGGGGTCTTCGGCTATGGCTACACCTTC. The J gene is TRBJ1-2, the V gene TRBV19; no clear D. V was pared by 3 bases and J by 4 bases, with 21 bases between. The V gene's germline CDR1 is LNHDA and CDR2 SQIVND (reference sequence). This CDR3 contains 17 residues.

The chain joins TRBV24-1 to TRBJ2-3, with D unclear. Germline CDR1 is KGHDR and CDR2 is SFDVKD. CDR3 length: 15 amino acids. Trimming took 10 bases from V and 0 from J, leaving 16 bases between them. The CDR3 DNA reads as TGTGCCACTGCAGACTCGCAGACTAGCACAGATACGCAGTATTTT. This gives the protein CATADSQTSTDTQYF.

This clone occurred once. The chain couples TRBV5-1 to TRBJ2-3, with a tentative D call TRBD2 (6 bases). This CDR3 is 15 amino acids long. Germline V gene sequence: CDR1 SGHRS, CDR2 YFSETQ. Trimming left V 9 bases short and J 0 bases short, with 17 bases between. For the CDR3, the DNA is TGCGCCACGGGAGATAGCGGTTTTAGCACAGATACGCAGTATTTT. Protein sequence: CATGDSGFSTDTQYF. The full variable domain, with the rest looked up from reference TRBV5-1 and TRBJ2-3, is KAGVTQTPRYLIKTRGQQVTLSCSPISGHRSVSWYQQTPGQGLQFLFEYFSETQRNKGNFPGRFSGRQFSNSRSEMNVSTLELGDSALYLCATGDSGFSTDTQYFGPGTRLTVL.

J is TRBJ1-4 and V is TRBV28, with D possibly matching TRBD1 (5 bases). Germline-derived CDR1 and CDR2 are MDHEN and SYDVKM. This CDR3 has 15 amino acids. Trimming pared 4 bases from V and 4 bases from J, leaving 13 bases between. Here the CDR3 DNA reads TGTGCCAGCAGTTGGAGGGGAACTTTTAATGAAAAACTGTTTTTT. Residues: CASSWRGTFNEKLFF.

The rearrangement joins TRBV30 to TRBJ1-6; TRBD1 aligns across 9 bases. This CDR3 has 14 amino acids. CDR1 and CDR2 from the germline V gene are GTSNPN and SVGIG (reference sequence). The ends lost 2 bases at V and 7 bases at J; junction bases unmatched: 3. CDR3 in amino acids: CAWSRDRANSPLHF. The CDR3 nucleotides read TGTGCCTGGAGTAGGGACAGGGCCAATTCACCCCTCCACTTT.

The chain employs TRBV29-1 and TRBJ1-5; possibly TRBD1 for D (5 bases). The CDR3 has 14 amino acids. The V gene lost 2 bases and the J gene lost 9 bases, with 17 bases spanning the gap. CDR1 is SQVTM, CDR2 ANQGSEA, per germline. CDR3 sequence reads: CSVEMGQGSGPQHF. CDR3 DNA sequence: TGCAGCGTTGAAATGGGCCAGGGCTCAGGGCCCCAGCATTTT.